Listed here are 30 T cell receptor beta chains from one sample, sequenced in a study of blood T cell repertoires in COVID-19. Profiled with immunoSEQ multiplex PCR; TCRdb holds only in-frame clones, not every one. The sample lists tens of thousands of clones, approximately 91% occurring once. The specimen was peripheral blood. The receptors stem from a man aged 65 to 85 with acute or convalescent COVID-19.

This clone occurred a few times. The chain combines TRBV24-1 with TRBJ1-2; TRBD1 agrees at 8 bases. The CDR3 length is 14 residues. Germline V gene sequence: CDR1 KGHDR, CDR2 SFDVKD. With 7 bases clipped from V and 8 bases from J, the junction kept 11 bases outside the gene matches. The CDR3 sequence: CATSAGGEVRGYTF. In DNA, the CDR3 is TGTGCCACCAGCGCAGGGGGCGAGGTGCGGGGCTACACCTTC.

The chain uses TRBV27 and TRBJ2-2, with TRBD2 matching 8 bases. V lost 5 bases and J lost 2; bases outside the gene matches: 4. Per the germline V gene, CDR1 is MNHEY and CDR2 is SMNVEV (reference sequence). This CDR3 is 15 amino acids long. DNA of the CDR3: TGTGCCAGCAGTCGGGAGGGCCCCAACACCGGGGAGCTGTTTTTT. Encoded protein: CASSREGPNTGELFF.

This clone was seen a handful of times. The chain links TRBV27 to TRBJ1-5; tentatively, D is TRBD1 (6 bases). This CDR3 has 13 amino acids. V was pared by 6 bases and J by 6 bases, with 12 bases between. CDR1 is MNHEY and CDR2 is SMNVEV in the germline V gene (reference sequence). DNA for the CDR3: TGTGCCAGCAGGAGGGGGTTAGGTCAGCCCCAGCATTTT. Translating gives CASRRGLGQPQHF.

The rearrangement links TRBV6-6 to TRBJ1-3; 12 bases agree with TRBD1. V shed 4 bases, J shed 8 bases, and the junction held 3 bases outside the gene matches. CDR3 length equals 14 residues. Germline CDR1 is MNHNY and CDR2 is SVGAGI (reference sequence). The CDR3 nucleotides are TGTGCCAGCAGTTGGGGACAGGGGGCCCACACCATATATTTT. It translates to CASSWGQGAHTIYF.

This chain joins TRBV7-2 and TRBJ2-5, with D tentatively TRBD1 (5 bases). Germline-derived CDR1 and CDR2 are SGHTA and FQGNSA. The CDR3 length is 15 residues. Trimming pared 7 bases from V and 7 bases from J, leaving 22 bases between. Here the CDR3 reads CASTDRQSLSGTQYF. CDR3 in DNA: TGTGCCAGCACCGATCGACAGTCTTTAAGTGGGACCCAGTACTTC.

This clone was observed a handful of times. This chain joins TRBV11-3 and TRBJ1-4, with TRBD1 identical over 10 bases. The CDR3 has 14 amino acids. Germline loops: CDR1 SGHNT, CDR2 YENEEA. Germline trimming cut 4 bases from V and 7 bases from J; bases unmatched to any gene: 3. The CDR3 DNA reads TGTGCCAGCAGCTCTGACAGGGGGCCTGAAAAACTGTTTTTT. Translated: CASSSDRGPEKLFF.

The chain couples TRBV19 to TRBJ2-2, with 10 bases lining up with TRBD2. The trim removed 2 bases at V and 1 base at J, leaving 4 bases unmatched. This CDR3 has 17 residues. Germline V gene lookup returns CDR1 LNHDA and CDR2 SQIVND (reference sequence). As DNA, the CDR3 is TGTGCCAGTAGTATACGAGCGGGAGGGATGAACACCGGGGAGCTGTTTTTT. Its translation: CASSIRAGGMNTGELFF.

The J gene is TRBJ1-5, the V gene TRBV7-8; D is unclear. The length of the CDR3 is 17 residues. V gave up 1 base and J gave up 0 bases, with 13 bases separating them. CDR1 and CDR2 from the germline V gene are SGHVS and FQNEAQ. CDR3 DNA: TGTGCCAGCAGCTTAGTTCGAGCGGGGTATAGCAATCAGCCCCAGCATTTT. Translating it yields CASSLVRAGYSNQPQHF. Full variable domain (rest looked up from reference TRBV7-8 and TRBJ1-5): GAGVSQSPRYKVAKRGQDVALRCDPISGHVSLFWYQQALGQGPEFLTYFQNEAQLDKSGLPSDRFFAERPEGSVSTLKIQRTQQEDSAVYLCASSLVRAGYSNQPQHFGDGTRLSIL.

The chain recombines TRBV3-1 (or the pseudogene TRBV3-2) with TRBJ2-7; no clear D. Trimming shortened V by 2 bases and J by 6 bases, and 14 bases separated the two germline ends. The CDR3 is made up of 14 amino acids. Germline assignment: CDR1 LGHDT and CDR2 YNNKEL (reference sequence). CDR3 protein: CASSQSLARSEQYF. For the CDR3, the DNA is TGTGCCAGCAGCCAAAGTTTAGCCAGATCCGAGCAGTACTTC.

The chain carries TRBV27 and TRBJ2-5; D perhaps matches TRBD2 (6 bases). CDR1 is MNHEY, CDR2 SMNVEV, per germline (reference sequence). The V and J ends lost 4 bases and 2 bases respectively, with 14 bases between them. The CDR3 is made up of 15 amino acids. The CDR3 bases are TGTGCCAGCAGTTCATGGGGACTTGGGCAAGAGACCCAGTACTTC. Translating it yields CASSSWGLGQETQYF.

The rearrangement links TRBV28 to TRBJ2-3, with 10 bases aligning to TRBD2. Unmatched junction bases numbered 3, after V lost 6 bases and J lost 3 bases. CDR1 is MDHEN, CDR2 SYDVKM, per germline. The CDR3 totals 14 residues. The CDR3 sequence: CASSLSGRTDTQYF. Here the CDR3 DNA reads TGTGCCAGCAGCCTTAGCGGGAGGACAGATACGCAGTATTTT.

The chain employs TRBV7-2 and TRBJ1-3, with D hard to call. V was clipped by 2 bases and J by 4 bases, with 12 bases between them. The germline V gene encodes CDR1 SGHTA and CDR2 FQGNSA. This CDR3 has 15 residues. CDR3 sequence reads: CASSLMGQGGNTIYF. In DNA, the CDR3 is TGTGCCAGCAGCTTAATGGGCCAAGGCGGAAACACCATATATTTT.

The gene calls are TRBV9 and TRBJ2-1, with 7 bases that match TRBD2. The V segment lost 0 bases and the J segment 0 bases; nucleotides outside the gene matches: 6. The CDR3 totals 17 residues. Germline CDR1 is SGDLS and CDR2 is YYNGEE. The CDR3 region has the DNA TGTGCCAGCAGCGTAGGCCGGGGGGTTAGCTCCTACAATGAGCAGTTCTTC. It specifies CASSVGRGVSSYNEQFF.

The rearrangement uses TRBV28 and TRBJ1-1; the D gene is possibly TRBD1 (5 bases). This CDR3 region has 11 residues. V lost 4 bases and J lost 7, with 7 bases in between. The V gene's germline CDR1 is MDHEN and CDR2 SYDVKM. The CDR3 loop is CASSWGVEAFF. Here the CDR3 DNA reads TGTGCCAGCAGTTGGGGGGTTGAAGCTTTCTTT.

This chain links TRBV19 with TRBJ1-1; no clear D gene. Germline values: CDR1 LNHDA, CDR2 SQIVND (reference sequence). The CDR3 runs 14 residues. V was cut by 6 bases and J by 1 base, with 12 bases left in between. The CDR3 sequence is CASSPGRPNTEAFF. The CDR3 DNA sequence: TGTGCCAGTAGCCCCGGGAGGCCGAACACTGAAGCTTTCTTT.

The table lists this clone with a count of one. The chain has TRBV11-2 and TRBJ2-2, with 7 bases matching TRBD1. Unmatched junction bases numbered 5, after V lost 7 bases and J lost 6 bases. Germline CDR1 is SGHAT and CDR2 is FQNNGV. The CDR3 contains 13 residues. DNA of the CDR3: TGTGCCAGCAACATGGACAGGTCCGGGGAGCTGTTTTTT. Translating gives CASNMDRSGELFF.

This clone came up many times. V is TRBV3-1 (or the pseudogene TRBV3-2) and J is TRBJ2-5; tentatively, D is TRBD1 (5 bases). V lost 4 bases, J lost 2 bases, and 17 bases lay in between. Germline-derived CDR1 and CDR2 are LGHDT and YNNKEL (reference sequence). The length of the CDR3 is 16 residues. The CDR3 is CASSRRQSRLQETQYF. In DNA, the CDR3 is TGTGCCAGCAGCCGCCGACAGAGTAGGTTGCAAGAGACCCAGTACTTC.

The chain has TRBV5-1 and TRBJ2-7; no firm D call. The CDR3 sequence is 13 residues long. V was pared by 1 base and J by 5 bases, with 10 bases between. From germline, CDR1 is SGHRS and CDR2 YFSETQ. CDR3 loop: CASSLQLLDEQYF. The CDR3 DNA follows: TGCGCCAGCAGCTTGCAACTTTTGGACGAGCAGTACTTC.

V gene TRBV5-1 combines with J gene TRBJ1-1; the D gene is possibly TRBD1 (5 bases). Trimming took off 6 bases at V and 4 bases at J, with 22 bases between the two ends. Germline-derived CDR1 and CDR2 are SGHRS and YFSETQ. This CDR3 is built from 16 residues. CDR3 in DNA: TGCGCCAGCAAGACATTACCCGACTCGGGGGTCACTGAAGCTTTCTTT. This encodes CASKTLPDSGVTEAFF.

The CDR3 nucleotides are TGTGCCAGCAGCCTCACCATAGCGGGTCATACCGGGGAGCTGTTTTTT. Translation: CASSLTIAGHTGELFF. The rearrangement uses TRBV9 and TRBJ2-2; 7 nucleotides match TRBD2. Looked up from germline, CDR1 is SGDLS and CDR2 is YYNGEE. The CDR3 spans 16 residues. V shed 4 bases, J shed 5 bases, and the junction held 11 bases outside the gene matches.

This clone was detected once. DNA for the CDR3: TGTGCCAGCAGCTCACTAGCGGGGGGTATAGAGACCCAGTACTTC. Amino acids: CASSSLAGGIETQYF. V is TRBV11-2 and J is TRBJ2-5, with 12 bases aligning to TRBD2. The germline V gene has CDR1 SGHAT and CDR2 FQNNGV. J was trimmed by 4 bases and V by 4 bases; bases with no gene match: 4. The CDR3 is 15 amino acids.

This chain links TRBV4-1 with TRBJ1-4; 8 bases align to TRBD1. V shed 0 bases, J shed 7 bases, and the junction held 4 bases outside the gene matches. From germline, CDR1 is MGHRA and CDR2 YSYEKL. The CDR3 contains 15 residues. CDR3 residues: CASSQEGTGGEKLFF. CDR3 nucleotides: TGCGCCAGCAGCCAAGAAGGAACAGGGGGTGAAAAACTGTTTTTT.

This clone has only a few counts. V usage is TRBV7-9 and J usage is TRBJ2-1, with 9 nucleotides matching TRBD2. Per germline, CDR1 SEHNR and CDR2 FQNEAQ (reference sequence). With 4 bases clipped from V and 8 bases from J, the junction kept 9 bases outside the gene matches. The CDR3 has 15 residues. This chain's CDR3 is CASSSLSGSEDEQFF. CDR3 nucleotide sequence: TGTGCCAGCAGCTCCCTTAGCGGGAGCGAGGATGAGCAGTTCTTC.

This chain connects TRBV28 to TRBJ1-1, with a possible D match to TRBD1 (6 bases). The germline V gene encodes CDR1 MDHEN and CDR2 SYDVKM. Trimming left V 8 bases short and J 0 bases short, with 16 bases between. The CDR3 runs 15 residues. This CDR3 is CASSPRGFLNTEAFF. CDR3 bases: TGTGCCAGCTCCCCGAGGGGGTTCTTGAACACTGAAGCTTTCTTT.

The chain couples TRBV11-2 to TRBJ1-6; D ambiguous. The germline V and J ends were trimmed by 4 bases and 5 bases, with 3 bases remaining between them. Germline V gene sequence: CDR1 SGHAT, CDR2 FQNNGV. The CDR3 consists of 12 residues. The CDR3 is CASSSHNSPLHF. The DNA for the CDR3 is TGTGCCAGCAGCTCTCATAATTCACCCCTCCACTTT.

The chain couples TRBV6-5 to TRBJ2-7; D gene uncertain. Trimming took off 2 bases at V and 1 base at J, with 9 bases between the two ends. The germline V gene has CDR1 MNHEY and CDR2 SVGAGI. This CDR3 contains 14 residues. The chain's CDR3 is CASSYQAGSYEQYF. The CDR3 region has the DNA TGTGCCAGCAGTTACCAGGCAGGTTCCTACGAGCAGTACTTC.

The rearrangement joins TRBV10-3 to TRBJ2-2, with D perhaps TRBD1 (5 bases). V lost 1 base and J 4 bases, leaving 16 bases between the germline ends. The germline V gene encodes CDR1 ENHRY and CDR2 SYGVKD. The CDR3 has 17 amino acids. The CDR3 spells CAISELLAGQGTGELFF. CDR3 sequence (DNA): TGTGCCATCAGTGAGTTGCTTGCCGGTCAGGGCACCGGGGAGCTGTTTTTT.

The chain combines TRBV6-2 or TRBV6-3 with TRBJ2-2; no reliable D call. The CDR3 runs to 15 residues. In germline, CDR1 is MNHEY, CDR2 SVGEGT. With 4 bases removed from V and 6 bases from J, the gap between germline ends came to 15 bases. The DNA for the CDR3 is TGTGCCAGCAGTTTCTCAGTGGTCACGGCCGGGGAGCTGTTTTTT. Its translation: CASSFSVVTAGELFF.

This clone was seen only once. The rearrangement links TRBV9 to TRBJ1-6; 8 bases align to TRBD1. The germline V gene has CDR1 SGDLS and CDR2 YYNGEE. V shed 4 bases, J shed 10 bases, and the junction held 7 bases outside the gene matches. The CDR3 is 14 amino acids. CDR3 coding DNA: TGTGCCAGCAGCCCGGGACAGGAATACTCACCCCTCCACTTT. Amino acid sequence: CASSPGQEYSPLHF.

The chain uses TRBV27 and TRBJ1-6; D is possibly TRBD1 (6 bases). In germline, CDR1 is MNHEY, CDR2 SMNVEV (reference sequence). The V gene lost 0 bases and the J gene lost 7 bases, with 7 bases spanning the gap. This CDR3 is built from 14 residues. CDR3 DNA: TGTGCCAGCAGTTTATCGCAGGGGAATTCACCCCTCCACTTT. Its protein product is CASSLSQGNSPLHF.